These T cell receptor beta chains were read from a single sample in a study of technical replicates of blood from several donors. TCRdb keeps only in-frame clones here, not all; method: immunoSEQ multiplex PCR. The sample shows some 80,000 clones, about 97% of them seen only once. The sequenced sample consisted of T cells isolated from PBMCs. The receptors come from a human donor in good health. Both conserved end residues are part of each CDR3. The D gene is left open where the match is weak. Expanded clones get a size class; other rows say once, few or many, or leave the size out.

TRBD1 TRBJ1-4 NA TRBV5-6 TGTGCCAGCAGGGACAGGGAAAGAAGTGAAAAACTGTTTTTT CASRDRERSEKLFF
NA TRBJ1-5 NA TRBV28 TGTGCCAGCAGTTTAGTACAGAGCAATCAGCCCCAGCATTTT CASSLVQSNQPQHF
TRBD1 TRBJ2-7 NA TRBV30 TGTGCCTGGAGGCCACCCTGGACAGGGCCTACCTACGAGCAGTACTTC CAWRPPWTGPTYEQYF
NA TRBJ2-1 NA TRBV7-8 TGTGCCAGCAGCTTTAACAATGAGCAGTTCTTC CASSFNNEQFF
TRBD1 TRBJ2-1 NA TRBV19 TGTGCCAGTAGTACCCCCGGGACAGGGGGCAACAATGAGCAGTTCTTC CASSTPGTGGNNEQFF
NA TRBJ2-4 NA TRBV18 TGTGCCAGCTCACTACAGGGACCCAAAAACATTCAGTACTTC CASSLQGPKNIQYF
NA TRBJ1-4 NA TRBV7-2 TGTGCCAGCAACGGCCGAGGAAAGGAAAAACTGTTTTTT CASNGRGKEKLFF
NA TRBJ2-1 NA TRBV5-5 TGTGCCAGCAGCCTCCTAGCGAGCTCCTACAATGAGCAGTTCTTC CASSLLASSYNEQFF
TRBD1 TRBJ1-5 once TRBV4-3 TGCGCCAGCAGCCAAGAAAGTCCGGACAGGGGGATGGGGTGGCCCCAGCATTTT CASSQESPDRGMGWPQHF
TRBD1 TRBJ1-1 NA TRBV14 TGTGCCACCAGGGGACAGGGGGCAGGAACTGAAGCTTTCTTT CATRGQGAGTEAFF
NA TRBJ2-7 NA TRBV5-1 TGCGCCAGCAGTACAGGGTCGAACTACGAGCAGTACTTC CASSTGSNYEQYF
NA TRBJ2-5 NA TRBV28 TGTGCCAGCAGTTTACTCCGTGTAGCAGAGACCCAGTACTTC CASSLLRVAETQYF
TRBD2 TRBJ2-2 NA TRBV4-2 TGTGCCAGCAGCCAAGATAGGAGCGGGAGTTCCACCGGGGAGCTGTTTTTT CASSQDRSGSSTGELFF
NA TRBJ2-1 NA TRBV11-2 TGTGCCAGCAGCTTAATGAGCTCCTACAATGAGCAGTTCTTC CASSLMSSYNEQFF
TRBD2 TRBJ2-1 NA TRBV4-1 TGCGCCAGCAGCCAAGAGGGGACTAACAATGAGCAGTTCTTC CASSQEGTNNEQFF
NA TRBJ2-3 NA TRBV28 TGTGCCAGCAGTTTACATAGTGGACTAACGCAGTATTTT CASSLHSGLTQYF
NA TRBJ2-5 NA TRBV9 TGTGCCAGCAGCCCATCAGGGGCGCGGGAGACCCAGTACTTC CASSPSGARETQYF
NA TRBJ2-7 NA TRBV5-1 TGCGCCAGCACAGTTAGCGGTGGCGACGAGCAGTACTTC CASTVSGGDEQYF
TRBD1 TRBJ1-5 once TRBV2 TGTGCCAGCAGTGATACTGACAGGGAAACTCAGCCCCAGCATTTT CASSDTDRETQPQHF
NA TRBJ1-1 NA TRBV6-5 TGTGCCAGCACAGGGGTGGGAGCTGAAGCTTTCTTT CASTGVGAEAFF
NA TRBJ1-1 NA TRBV18 TGTGCCAGCTCACTTACAGGGTTGGCTTTCTTT CASSLTGLAFF
NA TRBJ2-1 NA TRBV27 TGTGCCAGCAGTGTAAGACTAGTTATCCACTCCTACAATGAGCAGTTCTTC CASSVRLVIHSYNEQFF
TRBD2 TRBJ2-7 NA TRBV5-1 TGCGCCAGCAGCTTGCGTGGTAGCGGGAGTACCGAGCAGTACTTC CASSLRGSGSTEQYF
NA TRBJ1-4 NA TRBV6-5 TGTGCCAGCAGTTACTCGTGGGTCGAGGATGAAAAACTGTTTTTT CASSYSWVEDEKLFF
TRBD1 TRBJ1-2 NA TRBV5-1 TGCGCCAGCAGCGCGACAGGGGAGTATGGCTACACCTTC CASSATGEYGYTF
NA TRBJ1-2 NA TRBV19 TGTGCCAGTAGTATGCTCTGGGAGGGGCTCATCCATGGCTACACCTTC CASSMLWEGLIHGYTF
NA TRBJ2-7 NA TRBV7-2 TGTGCCAGCAGCTTAGTTTTACGGGTTTCTATCCACGAGCAGTACTTC CASSLVLRVSIHEQYF
NA TRBJ2-1 NA TRBV13 TGTGCCAGCAGCTTACGAACGGGAAGCTCCTACAATGAGCAGTTCTTC CASSLRTGSSYNEQFF
NA TRBJ2-5 NA TRBV11-1 TGTGCCAGCAGCTTAAACGGTTTTTCTAGCGTCCAAGAGACCCAGTACTTC CASSLNGFSSVQETQYF
NA TRBJ1-2 NA TRBV7-3 TGTGCCAGCAGCTTAGGTGGACAGAACTATGGCTACACCTTC CASSLGGQNYGYTF
TRBD1 TRBJ2-7 NA TRBV27 TGTGCCAGCAGTGTCGTGGGACAGGGGGGTCTCTACGAGCAGTACTTC CASSVVGQGGLYEQYF
TRBD2 TRBJ2-1 NA TRBV9 TGTGCCAGCAGCCAACGGACTAGCCTTTCCTACAATGAGCAGTTCTTC CASSQRTSLSYNEQFF
NA TRBJ1-1 NA TRBV7-8 TGTGCCAGCAGCTTAACAGGGCGAGCCCCTGAAGCTTTCTTT CASSLTGRAPEAFF
TRBD1 TRBJ2-7 NA TRBV5-1 TGCGCCAGCAGCCCAGGGACAGGAGTTTCCTACGAGCAGTACTTC CASSPGTGVSYEQYF
NA TRBJ2-2 NA TRBV5-1 TGCGCCAGTAGGAGCCGCGGACTAACCCTGGGGGAGCTGTTTTTT CASRSRGLTLGELFF
NA TRBJ2-7 NA TRBV6-6 TGTGCCAGCAGTTACTCGAGGCTCAGGGGAGACTACGAGCAGTACTTC CASSYSRLRGDYEQYF
TRBD1 TRBJ2-7 NA TRBV6-1 TGTGCCAGCAGCAGGGACAGGGACGAGCAGTACTTC CASSRDRDEQYF
NA TRBJ1-2 NA TRBV6-5 TGTGCCAGCGGGGGGACCAACTATGGCTACACCTTC CASGGTNYGYTF
NA TRBJ1-1 NA TRBV5-1 TGCGCCAGCAGGGCAGGGTCGAACACTGAAGCTTTCTTT CASRAGSNTEAFF
TRBD2 TRBJ2-1 NA TRBV7-9 TGTGCCAGCAGCTCATCGGGACTAGCGGGAGATGAGCAGTTCTTC CASSSSGLAGDEQFF
NA TRBJ1-1 NA TRBV5-4 TGTGCCAGCAGCTTGGATATTGTTGGGGAGGGTACTGAAGCTTTCTTT CASSLDIVGEGTEAFF
NA TRBJ1-1 NA TRBV19 TGTGCCAGTAGTATTGGAGAGAACACTGAAGCTTTCTTT CASSIGENTEAFF
TRBD1 TRBJ1-4 NA TRBV5-4 TGTGCCAGCAGCCTGGGACAGGGCGGAAAACTGTTTTTT CASSLGQGGKLFF
TRBD2 TRBJ2-1 NA TRBV5-4 TGTGCCAGCAGCCTAGGACTAGCGGAGTACAATGAGCAGTTCTTC CASSLGLAEYNEQFF
NA TRBJ1-1 NA TRBV4-2 TGTGCCAGCAGCCAAGATTACAGGGAGGGAGCTGAAGCTTTCTTT CASSQDYREGAEAFF
TRBD1 TRBJ1-1 NA TRBV11-3 TGTGCCAGCAGCCCGGGGACAGGGTTTGAAGCTTTCTTT CASSPGTGFEAFF
NA TRBJ2-5 NA TRBV18 TGTGCCAGCTCACGGAGACCTGAAATGGAGACCCAGTACTTC CASSRRPEMETQYF
NA TRBJ2-3 few TRBV6-1 TGTGCCAGCAGACTCGACTTCGGGAGAGCAGATACGCAGTATTTT CASRLDFGRADTQYF
NA TRBJ2-3 NA TRBV1 TGCACCAGCAGCCAAGATCTCCAAGTAGCCCCACTAGATACGCAGTATTTT CTSSQDLQVAPLDTQYF
NA TRBJ2-7 NA TRBV10-3 TGTGCCATCAATCACCCCCAAGGCGGCAAATACGAGCAGTACTTC CAINHPQGGKYEQYF
NA TRBJ1-1 NA TRBV4-1 TGCGCCAGCAGCCAATCAGGGCCTGAAGCTTTCTTT CASSQSGPEAFF
NA TRBJ1-5 NA TRBV18 TGTGCCAGCTCACCGGACATCCGCAATCAGCCCCAGCATTTT CASSPDIRNQPQHF
TRBD1 TRBJ2-7 NA TRBV5-4 TGTGCCAGCAGCGGGACAGGGTCAGCCTACGAGCAGTACTTC CASSGTGSAYEQYF
TRBD1 TRBJ1-4 NA TRBV5-6 TGTGCCAGCAGCCGTTACTCAGGGGGCGAGCCTAATGAAAAACTGTTTTTT CASSRYSGGEPNEKLFF
TRBD2 TRBJ2-3 NA TRBV6-5 TGTGCCAGCGGGGGGGCGGGAGGATACACAGATACGCAGTATTTT CASGGAGGYTDTQYF
TRBD2 TRBJ2-1 NA TRBV7-2 TGTGCCAGCAGCTCTGGACTAGCTAAGCGGTTCTTC CASSSGLAKRFF
TRBD1 TRBJ2-3 NA TRBV5-1 TGCGCCAGCAGCTCGCGACAGGGACCAGATACGCAGTATTTT CASSSRQGPDTQYF